This TCR beta chain was captured by sequencing in a study of blood T cell repertoires in COVID-19. V gave up 1 base and J gave up 1 base; unmatched junction bases: 1. Germline loops: CDR1 SGDLS, CDR2 YYNGEE. The CDR3 has 14 residues. Generated by immunoSEQ multiplex PCR, the TCRdb table keeps only in-frame clones and is missing some. Among 120,000 or so clones listed, roughly 88% were seen once. The chain employs TRBV9 and TRBJ1-1, with TRBD1 matching over 7 bases. Sequencing was done on a sample of peripheral blood. This TCR derives from an elderly woman with acute or convalescent COVID-19. CDR3 in DNA: TGTGCCAGCAGCGTAAGGGACAGGAACACTGAAGCTTTCTTT. Translation: CASSVRDRNTEAFF.